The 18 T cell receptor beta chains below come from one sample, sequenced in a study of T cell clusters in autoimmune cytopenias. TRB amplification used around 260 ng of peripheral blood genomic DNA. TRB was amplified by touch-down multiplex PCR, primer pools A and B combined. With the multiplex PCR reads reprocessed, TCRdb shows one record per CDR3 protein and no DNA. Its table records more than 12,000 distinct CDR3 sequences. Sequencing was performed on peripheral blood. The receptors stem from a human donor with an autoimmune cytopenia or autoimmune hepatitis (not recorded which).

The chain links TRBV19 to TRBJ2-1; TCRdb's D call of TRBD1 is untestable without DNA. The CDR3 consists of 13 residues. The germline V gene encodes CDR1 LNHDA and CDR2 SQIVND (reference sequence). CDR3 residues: CASSWDSYNEQFF. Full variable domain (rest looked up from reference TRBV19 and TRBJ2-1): DGGITQSPKYLFRKEGQNVTLSCEQNLNHDAMYWYRQDPGQGLRLIYYSQIVNDFQKGDIAEGYSVSREKKESFPLTVTSAQKNPTAFYLCASSWDSYNEQFFGPGTRLTVL.

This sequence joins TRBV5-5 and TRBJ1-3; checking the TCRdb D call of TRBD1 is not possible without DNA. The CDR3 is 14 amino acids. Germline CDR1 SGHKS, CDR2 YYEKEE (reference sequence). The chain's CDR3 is CASSSRADRNTIYF.

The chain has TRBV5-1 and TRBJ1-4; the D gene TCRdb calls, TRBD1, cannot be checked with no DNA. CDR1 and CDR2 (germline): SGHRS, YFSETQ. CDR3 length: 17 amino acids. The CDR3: CASSPTGVAATNEKLFF.

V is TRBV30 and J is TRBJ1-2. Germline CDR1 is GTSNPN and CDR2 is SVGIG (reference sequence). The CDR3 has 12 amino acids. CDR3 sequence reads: CAWRNSNYGYTF.

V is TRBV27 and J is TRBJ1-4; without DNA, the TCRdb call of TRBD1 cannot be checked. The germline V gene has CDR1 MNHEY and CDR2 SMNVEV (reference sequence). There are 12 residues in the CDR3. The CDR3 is CASSPGTAEMFF.

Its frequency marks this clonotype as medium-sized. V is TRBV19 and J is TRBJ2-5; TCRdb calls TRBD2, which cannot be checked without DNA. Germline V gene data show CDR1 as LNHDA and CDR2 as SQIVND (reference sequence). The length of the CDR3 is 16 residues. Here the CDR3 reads CASSTWTSGNRETQYF.

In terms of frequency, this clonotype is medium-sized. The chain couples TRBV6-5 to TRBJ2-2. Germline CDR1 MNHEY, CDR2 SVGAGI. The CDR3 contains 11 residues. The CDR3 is CASSYDGELFF.

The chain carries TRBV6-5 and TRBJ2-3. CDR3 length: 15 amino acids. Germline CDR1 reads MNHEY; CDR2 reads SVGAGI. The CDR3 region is CASTLIWPGPDTQYF.

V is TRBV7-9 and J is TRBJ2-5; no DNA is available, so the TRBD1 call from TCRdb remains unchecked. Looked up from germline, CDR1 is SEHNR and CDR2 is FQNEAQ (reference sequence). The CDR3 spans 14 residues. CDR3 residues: CASSFLDREETQYF.

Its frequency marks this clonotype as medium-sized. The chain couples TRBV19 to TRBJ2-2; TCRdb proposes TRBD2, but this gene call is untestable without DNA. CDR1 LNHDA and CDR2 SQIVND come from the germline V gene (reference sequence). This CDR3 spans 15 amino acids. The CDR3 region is CASTPSGSSIGELFF.

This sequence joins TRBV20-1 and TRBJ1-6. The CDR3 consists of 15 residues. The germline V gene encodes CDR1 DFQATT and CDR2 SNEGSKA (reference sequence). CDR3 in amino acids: CSARGHTIYNSPLHF.

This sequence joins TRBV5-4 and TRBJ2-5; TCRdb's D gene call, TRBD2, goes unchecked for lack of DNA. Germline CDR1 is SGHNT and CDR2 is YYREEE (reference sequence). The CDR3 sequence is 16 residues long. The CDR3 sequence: CASSWGLAGGQETQYF.

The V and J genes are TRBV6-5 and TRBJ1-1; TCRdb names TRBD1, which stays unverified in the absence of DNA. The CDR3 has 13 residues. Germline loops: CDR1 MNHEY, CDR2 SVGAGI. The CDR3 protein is CAIGKGTNTEAFF.

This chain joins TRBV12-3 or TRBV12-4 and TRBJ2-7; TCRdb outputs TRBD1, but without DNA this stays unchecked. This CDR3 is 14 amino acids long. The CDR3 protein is CASSLTGVEPEQYF.

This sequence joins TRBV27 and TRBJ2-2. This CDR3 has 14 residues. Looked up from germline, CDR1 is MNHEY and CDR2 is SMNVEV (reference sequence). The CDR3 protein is CASSPRQQAGELFF.

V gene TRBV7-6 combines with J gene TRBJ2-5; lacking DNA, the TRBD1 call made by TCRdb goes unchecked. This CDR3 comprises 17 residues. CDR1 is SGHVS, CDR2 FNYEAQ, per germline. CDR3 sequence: CASSAGTVANFQETQYF.

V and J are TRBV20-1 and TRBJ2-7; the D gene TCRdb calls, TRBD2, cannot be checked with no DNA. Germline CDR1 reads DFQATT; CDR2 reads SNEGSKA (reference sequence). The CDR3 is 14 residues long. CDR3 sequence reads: CSARGTSGLGEQYF.

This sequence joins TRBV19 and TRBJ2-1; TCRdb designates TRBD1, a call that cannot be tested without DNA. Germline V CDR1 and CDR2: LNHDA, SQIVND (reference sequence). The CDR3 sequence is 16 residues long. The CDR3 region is CASSRFQDRAYNEQFF.